This T cell receptor (beta chain) was found in a study of identical twins. In its sample, this clonotype was seen a few times. TCRdb used MiXCR to reprocess the 5' RACE reads, holding one entry per CDR3 protein. The sample has some 240,000 distinct CDR3 sequences; over 9.5% are singletons. After removal of 2 bases from V and 5 bases from J, the junction contained 6 bases not matched to a gene. This CDR3 contains 16 residues. Germline V gene lookup returns CDR1 SGHTA and CDR2 FQGNSA. The clonotype comes from a man in his fifties in good health. The sample was memory T cells sorted from blood. The chain links TRBV7-2 to TRBJ2-5; 12 bases align to TRBD2. The DNA for the CDR3 is TGTGCCAGCAGCTTACAGGGACTAGCGGGCGGGGAGACCCAGTACTTC. Its translation: CASSLQGLAGGETQYF.